The entry below describes one TCR beta chain. The clone's antigen remains unknown. No base quality information exists; no much larger clone differs at one position. The library was built by means of the immunoSEQ multiplex PCR assay. The multiplex PCR relied on a mix of 60 forward primers for TCR Vbeta segments and 13 reverse primers for TCR Jbeta segments. The CDR3 region of rearranged TCR beta genes was amplified from genomic DNA by a multiplex PCR assay. The amplified TCR beta libraries were sequenced on the Illumina HiSeq System as 87-base-pair reads. Regarding the original processing steps: In a later analysis, some 80 million unique TCR beta chains were counted across the 500 to 850 repertoires, and roughly 10 million of these chains were shared by at least two donors. To remove PCR and sequencing errors, raw reads were error-corrected and collapsed into unique sequences using a nearest-neighbor algorithm that merged closely related sequences. Alignment of CDR3 sequences to IMGT reference sequences was used to assign V, D and J gene segments. Each retained sequence needed at least a six-nucleotide match to both a V gene segment and a J gene segment. A rearrangement counted as productive if the CDR3 had no stop codons and remained in frame with V and J, and every other rearrangement counted as non-productive. Following IMGT convention, CDR3 was defined as the stretch from the second conserved V-encoded cysteine to the conserved J-encoded phenylalanine. Sequences without an unambiguous match to a single V gene segment were excluded from the earlier analysis of 450 to 750 of the donors. In an earlier analysis of several hundred of the donors, V segments were called functional above 56.7% productive rearrangements and were called segregating when the between-donor standard deviation exceeded 5%. A statistical classification framework was developed to diagnose cytomegalovirus status using the catalog of TCR beta chain sequences. V and J gene assignment, in a later analysis, came from comparing TCR nucleotide sequences with IMGT/GENE-DB human TR gene sequences. A later analysis assigned CDR3 sequences and most-parsimonious VDJ recombination scenarios with the TCRdist pipeline. A later analysis defined each TCR beta chain by its CDR3 amino acid sequence plus V-gene family, and excluded reads lacking a unique V-gene family. A later analysis removed over 500 highly shared, low-generation-probability nucleotide sequences to deal with suspected cross-contamination and a sequencing artifact. For each public chain, a later analysis derived a clonal expansion index from normalized ranks of inferred template counts within each repertoire. In a later analysis, generation probabilities were computed with a VDJ recombination model fitted to out-of-frame rearrangements, and the resulting probabilities were checked against IGoR. In a later analysis, TCR-TCR, TCR-HLA and TCR-CMV co-occurrence was scored with hypergeometric tests, and a repertoire-size bias correction was applied to TCR pairs. To estimate false discovery rates, a later analysis permuted the HLA or CMV assignments 20 times. In a later analysis, co-occurring TCRs were grouped using DBSCAN, with TCRdist sequence similarity added in when clustering inside HLA-allele-positive subsets. Co-occurrence clustering excluded repertoires with fewer than 30,000 or more than 120,000 public chains, plus five with anomalous nucleotide sharing. Here the immuneACCESS table is served through TCRdb, limited to in-frame sequences with V and J called. Missing clones are a known gap in these copies; in checked studies unresolved V genes cover under half, and the rest lacks a known reason. The D gene and trimming were derived from the DNA, and the V and J assignments and clone size from that table. The sample records about 160,000 clones, 65% to 90% of which are singletons. Together, the top ten hold roughly 6.5% of the sample.

From the cysteine up to the phenylalanine, the CDR3 has a length of 17 residues. Only CDR3 DNA remains: 51 bases, in frame from the first base. CDR1 and CDR2 were assigned from the germline V gene as KGHSH and LQKENI. Germline trimming amounts to 0 bases on V and 5 bases on J, with 8 as the count of junction bases outside the gene matches. The data derive from a study of cytomegalovirus exposure and HLA in healthy donors (dated by TCRdb to the late 2010s). For the study in its entirety: In an earlier analysis of 587 of the donors, 276 Gb of sequence data and 100 million or so unique TCR beta sequences from about 190 million T cells were reported. Roughly 320 gigabases of sequencing data and around 85 million unique TCR sequences made up an early release that covered over 550 HLA-typed donors. Of the approximately 370 genotyped donors, 75% to 85% were placed in the genetic ancestry cluster associated with self-reported Caucasian donors. The aim of the study was to test whether cataloging public T cell receptors could identify signatures of past pathogen exposure. Using immunosequencing, the study profiled T cell repertoires from 500 to 800 subjects and related those repertoires to cytomegalovirus serostatus. Along with the roughly 670-subject first cohort, a separate validation cohort of 120 different subjects was used. High-throughput TCR immunosequencing, statistical association of individual TCRs with disease status, and machine learning were combined to predict cytomegalovirus infection status. To study patterns of TCR occurrence, a later analysis re-analyzed previously published TCR beta repertoires from around 700 donors and added high-resolution HLA genotyping. Rather than drawing on any new phenotypic data, the later analysis identified candidate immune exposures from TCR beta sequences and the way those sequences occurred across donors. An earlier analysis of nearly 600 of the donors applied high-throughput TCR beta sequencing to assess whether each TCR beta V gene segment acted as functional or pseudogenic. Donor age, sex, ethnicity and CMV serostatus were collected together with the repertoire data. A later genetic analysis took genome-wide SNP genotypes for about three fifths of the 666 donors and used that subset as a discovery cohort. Every discovery cohort repertoire had been produced on one sequencing platform. HLA typing covered class I and class II loci at four-digit resolution. Typing coverage differed by locus: A, B, C, DRB1 and DQB1 were typed in roughly 629-640 donors, DQA1 in about 500, DPA1 in some 610, and DPB1 in 450 to 480. Because of strong linkage in the cohort, five DR-DQ haplotypes were treated as single units for association and clustering. Among 398 genotyped donors of the cohort, an average of roughly 230,000 unique TCR beta nucleotide sequences was sequenced per donor, of which roughly 17% were non-productive. On the study overall, not on this receptor specifically: A further reported finding was that TCR beta sequences accurately predicted the HLA-A and HLA-B alleles for most subjects in the first cohort. In a later analysis, several top co-occurrence clusters were reported to appear linked to parvovirus B19, influenza, CMV and Epstein-Barr virus. Only TCR beta chains were sequenced in this cohort, and the absence of alpha or paired-chain data limited detectable features. A group of highly shared sequence variants was considered likely to be a technical artifact of the sequencing pipeline. A later analysis found that HLA-associated TCR beta chains were more clonally expanded and had lower generation probabilities than equally common non-associated chains. The study listed 150 to 200 TCR beta chains as associated with cytomegalovirus. Because the 87-base-pair reads could not distinguish some IMGT-functional V segments, including TRBV6-2 and TRBV6-3, those segments were excluded. When HLA alleles, especially DR and DQ, strongly co-occurred, TCR associations were difficult to assign to individual alleles. Roughly uniform sequencing depth across donors was assumed in presence/absence analyses, although this assumption may not hold. Most TCR sequences were seen in very few donors, while some public TCRs were found in many individuals. A few of the identified cytomegalovirus-associated TCR beta chains were confirmed in vitro to be specific for cytomegalovirus antigens. An association between a missense DCLRE1C variant and V-gene and J-gene trimming of TCR beta chains was found in a later genetic analysis and replicated in an independent cohort. The classifier was reported to diagnose cytomegalovirus status with high specificity and sensitivity in both the original cohort and the validation cohort. According to a later analysis, TCR association rates differed among HLA loci, with DRB1 alleles showing the most associated TCRs and HLA-C alleles showing the fewest. The authors suggested that the approach could potentially be generalized to other disease states and immunological phenotypes. Broadly in line with IMGT annotations, most TCR beta V segments showed up in productive rearrangements about 90% or about 30% of the time in an earlier analysis of several hundred of the donors. According to a later genetic analysis, donors in an Asian-associated ancestry cluster had fewer N-insertions in productive TCRs than the approximately 700-donor mean. Because counts were too low, about 18 rarely observed V segments, including chromosome 9 orphons, were excluded from the earlier analysis of around 590 of the donors. At a false discovery rate of 0.05, a later analysis linked approximately 18,000 TCR beta sequences to specific HLA alleles. CMV serostatus was the only immune exposure information available for the cohort. Linkage disequilibrium might explain the correlated functional status among segregating V segments, but an unknown experimental factor could not be ruled out. In a later analysis, most CMV-associated TCR beta chains were found to appear HLA-restricted, with HLA associations seemingly driven largely by CMV exposure. Because HLA typing was missing for some donors at each locus, association tests included only the typed subset.

The cohort comprised several hundred healthy bone marrow donors. At the time of sampling, every cohort member was nominally healthy, though immune exposures that went unrecorded were likely present. The donor was CMV seropositive and belonged to the group of 250 to 350 seropositive cohort members. A peripheral blood sample was provided by each donor, and peripheral blood mononuclear cells were used for TCR beta sequencing. Genomic DNA was extracted from the blood cell samples with the Qiagen DNeasy Blood Extraction Kit. Rearrangement joined TRBV18 to TRBJ2-5; TRBD2 lines up with 11 middle nucleotides. Specimen: PBMCs. The receptor comes from a man aged 45-60 years in good health and CMV-seropositive. The CDR3 sequence is CASSPPLTGLAEETQYF. The sequenced DNA is TGTGCCAGCTCACCACCGCTAACGGGACTAGCGGAGGAGACCCAGTACTTC.